The sequence of this T cell receptor (beta chain) was determined in a study of T cell changes during pregnancy in multiple sclerosis. Germline V gene sequence: CDR1 MRHNA, CDR2 SNTAGT. The CDR3 runs 16 residues. The ends lost 0 bases at V and 4 bases at J; junction bases unmatched: 7. Clones were read by immunoSEQ multiplex PCR, and TCRdb kept only the in-frame ones, dropping some. The sample carries over 25,000 clones, about nine tenths recorded once. The sequences come from CD8+ T cells from peripheral blood mononuclear cells, collected in the second trimester of pregnancy. V gene TRBV6-4 combines with J gene TRBJ2-3; TRBD1 aligns across 7 bases. The origin of this receptor is a female donor with multiple sclerosis, enrolled in a pregnancy study. CDR3 sequence: CASSDSQLGGADTQYF. As DNA, the CDR3 is TGTGCCAGCAGTGACTCGCAGTTAGGGGGCGCAGATACGCAGTATTTT.